Presented here are 31 T cell receptor beta chains from one specimen sequenced in a study of molecular identifiers for immune sequencing clone quantification (dated by TCRdb to 2016 to 2019). Library prep was done by PCR. The reads were generated on a NextSeq 500. In-frame beta chains were kept once TCRdb had trimmed the public reads at Q25 with fastp and called clones with MiXCR. For every CDR3 protein sequence, its rows merge into one entry that carries the most common genes and DNA. The sample has 80,000 to 130,000 distinct CDR3 sequences on record, roughly a third of them singletons. The ten largest clones take up approximately 3.8% of the sample. The sample taken for sequencing was naive CD8+ T cells from blood, with Jurkat cell RNA spiked in. In light of the paper, this sample's cell subset or site label describes: FACS-sorted CD8+CD4-CCR7+CD45RA+ naive T cells. Receptors were obtained from a human donor in good health. Some libraries in this study had Jurkat cell RNA spiked in.

As concerns this clonotype: The junction departs from germline at one end; a sequencing error may be responsible. J is TRBJ1-1 and V is TRBV5-6, with D possibly being TRBD1 (5 bases). CDR1 and CDR2 from the germline V gene are SGHDT and YYEEEE. CDR3 length equals 14 residues. This CDR3 reads CASGFGRGTTEAFF. CDR3 DNA: TGTGCCAGCGGCTTCGGTCGAGGGACCACTGAAGCTTTCTTT.

Of note for this clonotype: A junction boundary mismatches the germline segment, possibly from a read error. The rearrangement joins TRBV7-9 to TRBJ2-2, with 7 bases that match TRBD1. Per the germline V gene, CDR1 is SEHNR and CDR2 is FQNEAQ (reference sequence). The CDR3 sequence is 13 residues long. CDR3 protein: CASSLGGTGELIF. The CDR3 DNA is TGTGCCAGCAGCCTAGGGGGCACCGGGGAGCTGATTTTT.

Regarding this clonotype: Its ends do not fully match the called genes, so a read error is possible. The chain is built from TRBV5-6 and TRBJ2-3; 8 bases fit TRBD2. The CDR3 length is 15 residues. Germline lookup yields CDR1 SGHDT and CDR2 YYEEEE. The CDR3 DNA sequence: TGTGCCAGCAGCTTGGGGAGCGGGAGATTGGATACGCAGAATTTT. It translates to CASSLGSGRLDTQNF.

This clonotype came up many times. The V and J genes are TRBV28 and TRBJ1-1; unclear D gene. This CDR3 spans 15 amino acids. Trimming shortened V by 6 bases and J by 3 bases, and 17 bases separated the two germline ends. Germline V gene lookup returns CDR1 MDHEN and CDR2 SYDVKM. The CDR3 DNA is TGTGCCAGCAGCTCCCCCTCCGACGGATACACTGAAGCTTTCTTT. Its protein is CASSSPSDGYTEAFF.

The table lists this clonotype with a few counts. V gene TRBV10-3 combines with J gene TRBJ2-1, with TRBD2 matching over 10 bases. Germline V CDR1 and CDR2: ENHRY, SYGVKD. The CDR3 spans 15 residues. Trimming cost V 2 bases and J 10 bases; bases outside gene matches: 8. The CDR3: CAISERLAGDGEQFF. The CDR3 nucleotides are TGTGCCATCAGTGAGCGGCTAGCGGGAGATGGGGAGCAGTTCTTC.

To note about this clonotype: A much bigger clone sits one base away, suggesting this may be a read error. This sequence joins TRBV6-6 and TRBJ1-4; unclear D gene. The CDR3 runs to 18 residues. From germline, CDR1 is MNHNY and CDR2 SVGAGI (reference sequence). The CDR3 coding sequence is TGTGCCAGCAGTTACTCGGCAAACCATGCTAATAACCCCGAAAAACTGTCTTTT. Its protein is CASSYSANHANNPEKLSF.

V is TRBV18 and J is TRBJ2-7; D perhaps matches TRBD1 (6 bases). This CDR3 is built from 14 residues. Trimming removed 2 bases from V and 2 bases from J, with 10 bases in between. Germline loops: CDR1 KGHSH, CDR2 LQKENI. CDR3 in amino acids: CASSPGTPTYEQYF. The CDR3 region has the DNA TGTGCCAGCTCACCAGGGACACCGACCTACGAGCAGTACTTC.

This clonotype was counted ten times or more. The chain recombines TRBV6-2 or TRBV6-3 with TRBJ2-3; D gene unclear. V shed 2 bases and J shed 1 base, with 7 bases lying between them. The CDR3 is 14 residues long. From germline, CDR1 is MNHEY and CDR2 SVGEGT. This chain's CDR3 is CASSYEAGTDTQYF. The CDR3, as DNA: TGTGCCAGCAGTTACGAGGCGGGCACAGATACGCAGTATTTT.

Remarks on this clonotype: Germline and junction disagree at one end, which may indicate a read error. The chain employs TRBV24-1 and TRBJ2-3; D may match TRBD1 or TRBD2 (6 bases each). The CDR3 contains 18 residues. CDR1 is KGHDR, CDR2 SFDVKD, per germline. Here the CDR3 DNA reads TGTGCCACGAGTGAGTGGACTACAACAGGGTTTCTCGCTGATACGCAGTATTTT. It yields the protein CATSEWTTTGFLADTQYF.

In its sample, this clonotype was seen a few times. The gene calls are TRBV11-2 and TRBJ2-7; 11 bases match TRBD2. Germline values: CDR1 SGHAT, CDR2 FQNNGV. The CDR3 is made up of 15 amino acids. Unmatched junction bases numbered 6, after V lost 5 bases and J lost 3 bases. The CDR3 spells CASSLGTSGFYEQYF. As DNA, the CDR3 is TGTGCCAGCAGCCTGGGGACTAGCGGTTTCTACGAGCAGTACTTC.

A word on this clonotype: This sequence may be a read error, since a much larger clone differs from it by one base. The CDR3 region has the DNA TGCGCCAGCAGCACGATAGCGGGAGGGCAAGAGACCCAGTACTTC. As protein: CASSTIAGGQETQYF. The genes are TRBV5-1 and TRBJ2-5; 11 positions agree with TRBD2. This CDR3 contains 15 residues. The V gene end was trimmed by 4 bases and the J gene end by 2 bases; junction bases not matched to a gene: 4. Germline V lookup: CDR1 SGHRS, CDR2 YFSETQ.

This clonotype was counted many times. The chain links TRBV4-3 to TRBJ2-3; tentative D call: TRBD2 (6 bases). The V gene's germline CDR1 is LGHNA and CDR2 YSLEER. V gave up 0 bases and J gave up 5 bases, with 12 bases separating them. The CDR3 is 15 amino acids. CDR3 amino acids: CASSQDQDYRDTQYF. The CDR3 bases are TGCGCCAGCAGCCAAGATCAGGACTACCGAGATACGCAGTATTTT.

This clonotype has only a few counts. This chain links TRBV28 with TRBJ2-7; a weak D match, TRBD1 (7 bases). The CDR3 extends over 16 amino acids. Trimming cost V 1 base and J 4 bases, with 17 bases left between them. Germline CDR1 reads MDHEN; CDR2 reads SYDVKM. The CDR3 here is CASSLLEGASGYEQYF. CDR3 DNA: TGTGCCAGCAGTTTATTGGAGGGGGCGTCGGGGTACGAGCAGTACTTC.

This sequence joins TRBV6-5 and TRBJ2-3, with 8 nucleotides matching TRBD2. This CDR3 spans 15 amino acids. Trimming at V came to 2 bases and at J to 3 bases, leaving 4 bases not matched to a gene. CDR1 is MNHEY, CDR2 SVGAGI, per germline. CDR3 DNA: TGTGCCAGCAGTTACCGCGGGAGGCGGACAGATACGCAGTATTTT. It translates to CASSYRGRRTDTQYF.

This clonotype has only a few counts. This chain links TRBV7-9 with TRBJ1-1; TRBD1 aligns across 7 bases. Trimming cost V 5 bases and J 3 bases; bases outside gene matches: 6. CDR1 is SEHNR and CDR2 is FQNEAQ in the germline V gene (reference sequence). This CDR3 is built from 14 residues. The chain's CDR3 is CASSREGADTEAFF. The CDR3 DNA reads TGTGCCAGCAGCCGAGAGGGGGCAGACACTGAAGCTTTCTTT.

Remarks on this clonotype: A much larger clonotype is one base distant, so this may be a read error. The chain employs TRBV4-2 and TRBJ2-1; the match to TRBD2 covers 11 bases. The CDR3 runs to 15 residues. Germline CDR1 reads LGHNA; CDR2 reads YNFKEQ. The junction had 8 bases not matched to a gene; V was cut back by 5 bases and J by 8 bases. This CDR3 is CASSLLAGGGDEQFF. CDR3 sequence (DNA): TGTGCCAGCAGCTTGCTAGCGGGAGGTGGCGATGAGCAGTTCTTC.

Points on this clonotype: One end of the junction does not line up with germline, which may come from a read error. The V gene is TRBV28, the J gene TRBJ1-5; D is ambiguous. CDR3 length equals 15 residues. Germline V gene data show CDR1 as MDHEN and CDR2 as SYDVKM. The CDR3, as DNA: TGTGCCAGCAGCCATGTGCCGAATAGCAGTCAGCCCCAGCATTTT. Translation: CASSHVPNSSQPQHF.

A few counts support this clonotype. This could be a read error, since a much larger clone is one nucleotide away. The gene calls are TRBV28 and TRBJ2-3; D perhaps matches TRBD2 (6 bases). The CDR3 totals 16 residues. The germline gives CDR1 MDHEN, CDR2 SYDVKM. For the CDR3, the DNA is TGTGCCAGCAGATTATTCCAGCGGGCTAGCACAGATACGCAGTATTTT. As protein: CASRLFQRASTDTQYF.

As DNA, the CDR3 is TGTGCCAGCAGCTCTAGCAGAGCGGGTTGGGATGAGCAGTTCTTC. It specifies CASSSSRAGWDEQFF. The V call is TRBV5-5, the J call TRBJ2-1; possibly TRBD2 for D (6 bases). Germline V CDR1 and CDR2: SGHKS, YYEKEE (reference sequence). With 3 bases removed from V and 8 bases from J, the gap between germline ends came to 18 bases. This CDR3 has 15 residues.

The chain combines TRBV27 with TRBJ1-5; D unresolved. V lost 5 bases and J lost 7, with 15 bases in between. CDR3 length: 14 residues. Germline V gives CDR1 MNHEY, CDR2 SMNVEV (reference sequence). The CDR3 protein is CASSPWAPNQPQHF. The CDR3, as DNA: TGTGCCAGCAGTCCCTGGGCCCCGAACCAGCCCCAGCATTTT.

A remark on this clonotype: A much larger clone lies one base from this, so it may be a read error. The gene calls are TRBV7-2 and TRBJ2-3; the D gene is possibly TRBD2 (5 bases). The CDR3 contains 14 residues. CDR1 is SGHTA and CDR2 is FQGNSA in the germline V gene. Trimming pared 6 bases from V and 1 base from J, leaving 11 bases between. The CDR3, as DNA: TGTGCCAGCAGGCATAGGGAGCGCACAGATACGCAGTATTTT. It specifies CASRHRERTDTQYF.

This chain links TRBV20-1 with TRBJ2-3; 7 nucleotides line up with TRBD1. Trimming at V came to 6 bases and at J to 6 bases, leaving 15 bases not matched to a gene. The CDR3 is 15 amino acids. The germline CDR1 and CDR2 sequences are DFQATT and SNEGSKA (reference sequence). The CDR3 DNA is TGCAGTGCCAGGGAAACAGGGGATGTTTTGGATACGCAGTATTTT. Translated, it gives CSARETGDVLDTQYF.

Turning to this clonotype: This may be a read error: a much more frequent sequence differs by one nucleotide. V is TRBV4-1 and J is TRBJ2-7, with D possibly being TRBD2 (6 bases). Trimming shortened V by 5 bases and J by 7 bases, and 21 bases separated the two germline ends. Per germline, CDR1 MGHRA and CDR2 YSYEKL. CDR3 length: 15 residues. The CDR3 protein is CASSYSMGGYEEQYF. As DNA, the CDR3 is TGCGCCAGCAGCTATTCTATGGGGGGTTATGAAGAGCAGTACTTC.

The V call is TRBV9, the J call TRBJ2-3; 8 bases fit TRBD2. Germline CDR1 and CDR2: SGDLS and YYNGEE. Losses at the gene ends were 0 bases for V and 0 bases for J; bases not matched to a gene: 6. This CDR3 is built from 17 residues. The CDR3 DNA is TGTGCCAGCAGCGTAGCGGGAGGGCCCCCGAGCACAGATACGCAGTATTTT. Translated, it gives CASSVAGGPPSTDTQYF.

This clonotype has more than one count but fewer than ten. This chain uses TRBV7-3 with TRBJ2-3; D gene unclear. V shed 1 base and J shed 4 bases, with 6 bases lying between them. CDR1 is SGHTA and CDR2 is FQGTGA in the germline V gene. The CDR3 length is 13 residues. Here the CDR3 reads CASSLNSPDTQYF. DNA for the CDR3: TGTGCCAGCAGCTTAAATTCGCCAGATACGCAGTATTTT.

The gene calls are TRBV5-6 and TRBJ2-7; the D gene could be TRBD1 or TRBD2 (6 bases each). Germline V gene sequence: CDR1 SGHDT, CDR2 YYEEEE. Trimming removed 3 bases at V and 10 bases at J, with 14 bases between. This CDR3 region has 12 residues. The chain's CDR3 is CASSWGPSDQYF. The CDR3 DNA reads TGTGCCAGCAGCTGGGGGCCTAGCGATCAGTACTTC.

This clonotype was recorded many times. The chain is built from TRBV24-1 and TRBJ2-4; D is uncertain. The length of the CDR3 is 11 residues. Trimming cost V 9 bases and J 1 base, with 3 bases left between them. CDR1 and CDR2 from the germline V gene are KGHDR and SFDVKD. The CDR3 sequence: CATEAKNIQYF. The CDR3 region has the DNA TGTGCCACCGAGGCCAAAAACATTCAGTACTTC.

A remark on this clonotype: This may be a read error, as it is one base from a much larger clone. The CDR3 nucleotides read TGTGCCAGCAGCTTGAGCTTGTGCGGGAGCTACGAGCAGTACTTC. Its translation: CASSLSLCGSYEQYF. V usage is TRBV5-3 and J usage is TRBJ2-7; TRBD2 matches at 7 bases. TRBV5-3 is an open reading frame whose function is uncertain. The CDR3 spans 15 residues.

A word on this clonotype: No conserved phenylalanine or tryptophan ends this CDR3, so it is likely a read error. The chain joins TRBV5-1 to TRBJ2-7; the match to TRBD1 covers 9 bases. The CDR3 consists of 17 residues. CDR1 is SGHRS, CDR2 YFSETQ, per germline. CDR3 residues: CASSRTTGQGYSNEQYI. For the CDR3, the DNA is TGCGCCAGCAGCAGGACCACCGGACAGGGGTACTCCAACGAGCAGTACATC.

Note on this clonotype: A much larger clone lies one base from this, so it may be a read error. The chain couples TRBV4-3 to TRBJ2-1; a possible D gene is TRBD2 (6 bases). Germline CDR1 is LGHNA and CDR2 is YSLEER. The CDR3 is 15 amino acids. The CDR3 DNA reads TGCGCCAGCAGCCAAGCCCGGGGTAGCGGCAATGAGCAGATCTTC. Its protein is CASSQARGSGNEQIF.

J is TRBJ2-1 and V is TRBV11-2, with 7 bases fitting TRBD2. Germline CDR1 is SGHAT and CDR2 is FQNNGV. With 1 base clipped from V and 6 bases from J, the junction kept 6 bases outside the gene matches. This CDR3 spans 15 amino acids. The CDR3 DNA follows: TGTGCCAGCAGCTTAGCCCAGGGAGGGTCCAATGAGCAGTTCTTC. It encodes CASSLAQGGSNEQFF. Supplemented by reference TRBV11-2 and TRBJ2-1, the full variable domain reads EAGVAQSPRYKIIEKRQSVAFWCNPISGHATLYWYQQILGQGPKLLIQFQNNGVVDDSQLPKDRFSAERLKGVDSTLKIQPAKLEDSAVYLCASSLAQGGSNEQFFGPGTRLTVL.